One and the same sample provided the 20 T cell receptor beta chains below, sequenced in a study of blood T cells in healthy people across ages. A J-beta primer mix and a sample-barcoded 5' primer were used in a second PCR of roughly 7 to 12 cycles. TCRdb reanalysed the 5' RACE reads using MiXCR and keeps one entry per CDR3 protein. The sample lists 1.5 million to 2 million distinct CDR3 sequences, about 30% occurring once. The specimen was blood. These receptors were collected from a woman between 25 and 40 years old in good health.

In this sample, this clonotype turned up a few times. This chain links TRBV30 with TRBJ2-1; unclear D gene. The V end lost 3 bases, the J end lost 8 bases, and 11 bases lay between the germline ends. Germline V CDR1 and CDR2: GTSNPN, SVGIG (reference sequence). CDR3 size: 12 residues. The DNA of the CDR3 is TGTGCCTGGAGCCATAGAAGGGATGAGCAGTTCTTC. Protein product: CAWSHRRDEQFF.

This chain uses TRBV5-1 with TRBJ2-7; 8 bases match TRBD1. CDR1 SGHRS and CDR2 YFSETQ come from the germline V gene. Germline trimming cut 1 base from V and 5 bases from J; bases unmatched to any gene: 5. This CDR3 region has 14 residues. CDR3 bases: TGCGCCAGCAGCTTGTTAGGGACAGGTGACGAGCAGTACTTC. It yields the protein CASSLLGTGDEQYF.

This clonotype was counted only a few times. CDR3 nucleotides: TGTGCCAGCAGTTTAGTCCGAGGGGCTGCCTACGAGCAGTACTTC. Its translation: CASSLVRGAAYEQYF. This chain uses TRBV27 with TRBJ2-7; D is possibly TRBD1 or TRBD2 (5 bases each). The CDR3 length is 15 residues. The V end was cut by 2 bases, the J end by 2 bases, with 13 bases between. CDR1 is MNHEY, CDR2 SMNVEV, per germline (reference sequence).

The chain employs TRBV5-1 and TRBJ2-7, with TRBD1 identical over 8 bases. This CDR3 has 16 amino acids. Germline V gene sequence: CDR1 SGHRS, CDR2 YFSETQ. V gave up 3 bases and J gave up 3 bases; unmatched junction bases: 11. The CDR3 here is CASSSQGARGIYEQYF. As DNA, the CDR3 is TGCGCCAGCAGCTCCCAGGGGGCTCGGGGGATCTACGAGCAGTACTTC. The full variable domain, rest sourced from reference TRBV5-1 and TRBJ2-7, is KAGVTQTPRYLIKTRGQQVTLSCSPISGHRSVSWYQQTPGQGLQFLFEYFSETQRNKGNFPGRFSGRQFSNSRSEMNVSTLELGDSALYLCASSSQGARGIYEQYFGPGTRLTVT.

The chain carries TRBV5-1 and TRBJ2-4; 12 nucleotides line up with TRBD1. The V gene end was trimmed by 3 bases and the J gene end by 13 bases; junction bases not matched to a gene: 14. Germline V gene data show CDR1 as SGHRS and CDR2 as YFSETQ. This CDR3 spans 16 amino acids. DNA for the CDR3: TGCGCCAGCAGCTCCCACCGGGACAGGGGGCGGAATGAGCAGTACTTC. It is translated as CASSSHRDRGRNEQYF.

This clonotype was seen a handful of times. The V gene is TRBV27, the J gene TRBJ2-1; 8 nucleotides agree with TRBD2. Germline V gives CDR1 MNHEY, CDR2 SMNVEV (reference sequence). The CDR3 is 15 residues long. Trimming took 2 bases from V and 8 from J; bases not matched to a gene: 8. The CDR3 spells CASSLSREGRYEQFF. The CDR3, as DNA: TGTGCCAGCAGTTTAAGCCGGGAGGGCCGTTATGAGCAGTTCTTC.

This clonotype has only a few counts. The chain recombines TRBV18 with TRBJ1-5; 8 positions match TRBD1. CDR3 length equals 14 residues. Germline CDR1 reads KGHSH; CDR2 reads LQKENI. The V gene end was trimmed by 6 bases and the J gene end by 5 bases; junction bases not matched to a gene: 6. The CDR3 DNA reads TGTGCCAGCTCTGGCGGACAGGGCGATCAGCCCCAGCATTTT. Translated: CASSGGQGDQPQHF. The whole variable domain, remainder taken from reference TRBV18 and TRBJ1-5, is NAGVMQNPRHLVRRRGQEARLRCSPMKGHSHVYWYRQLPEEGLKFMVYLQKENIIDESGMPKERFSAEFPKEGPSILRIQQVVRGDSAAYFCASSGGQGDQPQHFGDGTRLSIL.

This clonotype appeared many times. This chain links TRBV20-1 with TRBJ2-6; 15 bases are shared with TRBD2. This CDR3 has 18 residues. The V gene's germline CDR1 is DFQATT and CDR2 SNEGSKA (reference sequence). Trimming at V came to 5 bases and at J to 0 bases, leaving 5 bases not matched to a gene. The CDR3 spells CSASQGLAGGSGANVLTF. The CDR3 DNA reads as TGCAGTGCTTCTCAGGGACTAGCGGGAGGCTCTGGGGCCAACGTCCTGACTTTC.

The rearrangement joins TRBV5-1 to TRBJ2-1, with 9 bases identical to TRBD1. CDR3 size: 15 residues. Germline trimming cut 5 bases from V and 0 bases from J; bases unmatched to any gene: 3. Germline V gene lookup returns CDR1 SGHRS and CDR2 YFSETQ. As DNA, the CDR3 is TGCGCCAGCAGGTTGACAGGGGGCTCCTACAATGAGCAGTTCTTC. It translates to CASRLTGGSYNEQFF.

This clonotype was seen a handful of times. V and J are TRBV3-1 and TRBJ2-7; D is possibly TRBD1 (6 bases). The CDR3 spans 16 residues. V gave up 4 bases and J gave up 3 bases, with 19 bases separating them. The germline V gene encodes CDR1 LGHDT and CDR2 YNNKEL (reference sequence). The CDR3 spells CASSPSTGRMIYEQYF. Written as DNA, the CDR3 is TGTGCCAGCAGCCCGTCGACAGGAAGGATGATCTACGAGCAGTACTTC.

The table lists this clonotype with a count of one. This may arise from a read error, as a much more abundant clone is one base away. The chain has TRBV12-3 or TRBV12-4 and TRBJ2-7, with D hard to call. V was cut by 4 bases and J by 3 bases, with 13 bases left in between. The length of the CDR3 is 14 residues. In DNA, the CDR3 is TGTGCCAGCAGTTGCCAGGACGGTCGCTACGAGCAGTACTTC. It specifies CASSCQDGRYEQYF.

This chain uses TRBV7-8 with TRBJ2-5; TRBD2 is a possible D gene (5 bases). CDR1 SGHVS and CDR2 FQNEAQ come from the germline V gene. This CDR3 has 15 amino acids. Trimming removed 5 bases from V and 4 bases from J, with 17 bases in between. CDR3: CASSRFSVSRETQYF. Written as DNA, the CDR3 is TGTGCCAGCAGCCGATTTAGCGTGTCCAGAGAGACCCAGTACTTC.

The chain links TRBV7-7 to TRBJ2-2; possibly TRBD1 or TRBD2 for D (5 bases each). V was trimmed by 5 bases and J by 5 bases, leaving 15 bases between them. The CDR3 contains 15 residues. Germline assignment: CDR1 SSHAT and CDR2 FNYEAQ (reference sequence). The chain's CDR3 is CASSQQPGGTGELFF. CDR3 DNA: TGTGCCAGCAGCCAGCAGCCTGGGGGAACCGGGGAGCTGTTTTTT.

A few counts support this clonotype. V gene TRBV3-1 combines with J gene TRBJ2-7; 7 bases agree with TRBD1. The CDR3 is 15 amino acids. CDR1 and CDR2 from the germline V gene are LGHDT and YNNKEL (reference sequence). The trim removed 0 bases at V and 4 bases at J, leaving 6 bases unmatched. The CDR3 DNA reads as TGTGCCAGCAGCCAAGACCCTCGGACAGGATACGAGCAGTACTTC. Residues: CASSQDPRTGYEQYF.

This clonotype showed up just a few times. V gene TRBV7-9 combines with J gene TRBJ2-4; no clear D gene. Trimming left V 4 bases short and J 0 bases short, with 10 bases between. From germline, CDR1 is SEHNR and CDR2 FQNEAQ (reference sequence). CDR3 size: 15 residues. CDR3 nucleotide sequence: TGTGCCAGCAGCTCGGCGCCACTAGCCAAAAACATTCAGTACTTC. This codes for CASSSAPLAKNIQYF.

V usage is TRBV7-7 and J usage is TRBJ2-1, with 14 bases lining up with TRBD2. This CDR3 comprises 18 residues. V lost 5 bases, J lost 1 base, and 7 bases stayed unmatched. Germline lookup yields CDR1 SSHAT and CDR2 FNYEAQ (reference sequence). The CDR3, as DNA: TGTGCCAGCAGCCCGGGGACTAGCGGGGGCCCTTCCTACAATGAGCAGTTCTTC. This sequence encodes CASSPGTSGGPSYNEQFF.

V is TRBV12-3 or TRBV12-4 and J is TRBJ1-1, with D tentatively TRBD1 (5 bases). The CDR3 sequence is 14 residues long. V was pared by 6 bases and J by 2 bases, with 13 bases between. CDR3 sequence reads: CASRMGGTNTEAFF. The CDR3 DNA reads TGTGCCAGCAGAATGGGGGGAACAAACACTGAAGCTTTCTTT.

This clonotype was counted between two and nine times. V and J are TRBV9 and TRBJ2-7; TRBD1 matches 8 bases. The length of the CDR3 is 15 residues. In germline, CDR1 is SGDLS, CDR2 YYNGEE. Trimming removed 3 bases from V and 4 bases from J; junction bases left unmatched: 9. The CDR3 sequence: CASSESPTGGYEQYF. The CDR3 DNA reads as TGTGCCAGCAGCGAGAGCCCAACAGGGGGGTACGAGCAGTACTTC.

This clonotype has a handful of counts. V is TRBV6-1 and J is TRBJ1-2; no reliable D call. Germline V gene sequence: CDR1 MNHNS, CDR2 SASEGT. V was cut by 3 bases and J by 8 bases, with 10 bases left in between. The CDR3 has 12 residues. The CDR3 sequence is CASSDDQRGYTF. CDR3 sequence (DNA): TGTGCCAGCAGTGACGACCAACGAGGCTACACCTTC.

The table lists this clonotype with many counts. The chain carries TRBV12-3 or TRBV12-4 and TRBJ2-7; D is perhaps TRBD2 (6 bases). V was shortened by 4 bases and J by 5 bases, with 21 bases between the two germline ends. The length of the CDR3 is 16 residues. The CDR3 sequence is CASSSTTGTPWHEQYF. The CDR3 DNA reads as TGTGCCAGCAGTTCCACAACTGGGACTCCATGGCACGAGCAGTACTTC.